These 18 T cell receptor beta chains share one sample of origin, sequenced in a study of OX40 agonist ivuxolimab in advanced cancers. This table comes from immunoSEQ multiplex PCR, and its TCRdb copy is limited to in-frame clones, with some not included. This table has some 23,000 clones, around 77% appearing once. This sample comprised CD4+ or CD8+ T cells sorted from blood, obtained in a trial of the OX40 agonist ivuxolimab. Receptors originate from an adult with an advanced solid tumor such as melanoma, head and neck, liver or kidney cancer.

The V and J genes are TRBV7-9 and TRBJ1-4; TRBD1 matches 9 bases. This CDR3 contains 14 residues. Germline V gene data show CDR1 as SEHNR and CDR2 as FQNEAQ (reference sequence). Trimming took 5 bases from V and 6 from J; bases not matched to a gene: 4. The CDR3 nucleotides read TGTGCCAGCAGCCACAGGGACAGGGATGAAAAACTGTTTTTT. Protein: CASSHRDRDEKLFF. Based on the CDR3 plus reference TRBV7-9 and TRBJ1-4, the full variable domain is DTGVSQNPRHKITKRGQNVTFRCDPISEHNRLYWYRQTLGQGPEFLTYFQNEAQLEKSRLLSDRFSAERPKGSFSTLEIQRTEQGDSAMYLCASSHRDRDEKLFFGSGTQLSVL.

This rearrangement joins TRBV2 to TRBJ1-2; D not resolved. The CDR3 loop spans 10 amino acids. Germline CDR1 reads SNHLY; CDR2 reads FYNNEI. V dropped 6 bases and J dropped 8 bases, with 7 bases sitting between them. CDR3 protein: CASRAWGYTF. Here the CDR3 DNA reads TGTGCCAGCAGGGCGTGGGGCTACACCTTC.

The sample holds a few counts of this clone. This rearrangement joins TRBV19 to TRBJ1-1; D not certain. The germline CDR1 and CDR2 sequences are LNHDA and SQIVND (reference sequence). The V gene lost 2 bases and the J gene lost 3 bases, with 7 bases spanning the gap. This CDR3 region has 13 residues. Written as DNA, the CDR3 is TGTGCCAGTAGTATAATGGGTTACACTGAAGCTTTCTTT. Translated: CASSIMGYTEAFF.

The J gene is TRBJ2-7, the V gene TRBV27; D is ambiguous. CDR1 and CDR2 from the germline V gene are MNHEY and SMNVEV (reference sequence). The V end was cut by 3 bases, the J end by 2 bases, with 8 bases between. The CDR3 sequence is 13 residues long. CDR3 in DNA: TGTGCCAGCAGTTTCGGCACCCCCTACGAGCAGTACTTC. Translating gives CASSFGTPYEQYF.

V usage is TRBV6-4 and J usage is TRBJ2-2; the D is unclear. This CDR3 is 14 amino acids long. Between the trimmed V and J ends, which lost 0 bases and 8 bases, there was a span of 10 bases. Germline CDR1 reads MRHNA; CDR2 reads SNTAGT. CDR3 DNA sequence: TGTGCCAGCAGTGACTCTAAGATGGGAGGGGAGCTGTTTTTT. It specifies CASSDSKMGGELFF.

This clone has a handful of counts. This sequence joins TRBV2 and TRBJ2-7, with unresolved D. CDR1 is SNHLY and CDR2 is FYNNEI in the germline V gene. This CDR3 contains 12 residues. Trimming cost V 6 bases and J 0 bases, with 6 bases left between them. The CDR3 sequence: CASSVISYEQYF. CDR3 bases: TGTGCCAGCAGCGTGATCTCCTACGAGCAGTACTTC. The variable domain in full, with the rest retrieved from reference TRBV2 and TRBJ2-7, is EPEVTQTPSHQVTQMGQEVILRCVPISNHLYFYWYRQILGQKVEFLVSFYNNEISEKSEIFDDQFSVERPDGSNFTLKIRSTKLEDSAMYFCASSVISYEQYFGPGTRLTVT.

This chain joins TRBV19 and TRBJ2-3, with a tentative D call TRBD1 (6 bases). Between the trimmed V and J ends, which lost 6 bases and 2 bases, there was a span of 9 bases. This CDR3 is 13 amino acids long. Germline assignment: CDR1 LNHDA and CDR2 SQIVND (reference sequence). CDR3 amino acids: CASRDSPTDTQYF. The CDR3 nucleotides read TGTGCCAGTAGGGACAGTCCCACAGATACGCAGTATTTT.

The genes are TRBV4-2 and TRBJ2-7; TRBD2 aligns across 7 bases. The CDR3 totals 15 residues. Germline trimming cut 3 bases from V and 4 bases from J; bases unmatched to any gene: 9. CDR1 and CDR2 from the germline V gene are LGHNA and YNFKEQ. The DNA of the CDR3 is TGTGCCAGCAGCCAGAGGGCGATGGGGGGGTACGAGCAGTACTTC. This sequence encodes CASSQRAMGGYEQYF.

The CDR3 here is CASSLDINTEAFF. Here the CDR3 DNA reads TGTGCCAGTAGTCTTGACATAAACACTGAAGCTTTCTTT. This chain uses TRBV19 with TRBJ1-1; no clear D gene. Germline V gene lookup returns CDR1 LNHDA and CDR2 SQIVND (reference sequence). Trimming took off 5 bases at V and 2 bases at J, with 9 bases between the two ends. The CDR3 sequence is 13 residues long.

The CDR3 bases are TGTGCCAGCAGTTTGGCCCCGATGGGGGACGGTTCACCCCTCCACTTT. Translating gives CASSLAPMGDGSPLHF. This chain uses TRBV27 with TRBJ1-6, with TRBD1 as a possible D gene (5 bases). Trimming pared 3 bases from V and 9 bases from J, leaving 18 bases between. The CDR3 totals 16 residues. Per germline, CDR1 MNHEY and CDR2 SMNVEV (reference sequence).

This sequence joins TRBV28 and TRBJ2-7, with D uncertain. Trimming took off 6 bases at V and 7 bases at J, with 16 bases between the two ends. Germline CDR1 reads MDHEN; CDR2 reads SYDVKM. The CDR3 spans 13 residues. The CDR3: CASRGPQILEQYF. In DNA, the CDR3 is TGTGCCAGCAGGGGCCCCCAAATCTTGGAGCAGTACTTC.

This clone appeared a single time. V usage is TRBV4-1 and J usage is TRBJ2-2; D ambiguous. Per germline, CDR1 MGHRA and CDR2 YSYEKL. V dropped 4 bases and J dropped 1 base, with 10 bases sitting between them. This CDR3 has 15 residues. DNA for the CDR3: TGCGCCAGCAGCCTAGCACGGAGGAACACCGGGGAGCTGTTTTTT. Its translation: CASSLARRNTGELFF.

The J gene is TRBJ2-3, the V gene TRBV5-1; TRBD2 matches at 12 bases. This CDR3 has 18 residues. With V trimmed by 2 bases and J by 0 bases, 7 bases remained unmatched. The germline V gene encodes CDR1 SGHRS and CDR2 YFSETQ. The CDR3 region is CASSFWLAGGTSTDTQYF. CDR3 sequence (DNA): TGCGCCAGCAGCTTTTGGCTAGCGGGGGGGACTAGCACAGATACGCAGTATTTT.

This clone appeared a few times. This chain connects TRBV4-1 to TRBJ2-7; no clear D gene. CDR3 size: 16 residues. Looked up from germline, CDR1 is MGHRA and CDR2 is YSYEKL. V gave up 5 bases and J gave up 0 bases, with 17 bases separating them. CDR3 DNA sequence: TGCGCCAGCAGCGATCTCCGGGCCGCCGACTCCTACGAGCAGTACTTC. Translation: CASSDLRAADSYEQYF.

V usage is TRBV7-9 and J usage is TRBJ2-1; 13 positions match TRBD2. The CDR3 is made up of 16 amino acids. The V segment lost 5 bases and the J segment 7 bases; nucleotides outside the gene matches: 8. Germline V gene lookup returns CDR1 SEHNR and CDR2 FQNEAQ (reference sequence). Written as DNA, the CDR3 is TGTGCCAGCAGCCTAGGGGGGACTAGCGGGGTTAATGAGCAGTTCTTC. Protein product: CASSLGGTSGVNEQFF.

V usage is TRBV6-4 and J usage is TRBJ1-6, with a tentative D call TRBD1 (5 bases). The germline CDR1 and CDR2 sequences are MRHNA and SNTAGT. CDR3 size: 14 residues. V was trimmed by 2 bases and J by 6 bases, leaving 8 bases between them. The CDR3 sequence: CASSDPTVNSPLHF. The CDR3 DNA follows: TGTGCCAGCAGTGACCCGACAGTTAATTCACCCCTCCACTTT.

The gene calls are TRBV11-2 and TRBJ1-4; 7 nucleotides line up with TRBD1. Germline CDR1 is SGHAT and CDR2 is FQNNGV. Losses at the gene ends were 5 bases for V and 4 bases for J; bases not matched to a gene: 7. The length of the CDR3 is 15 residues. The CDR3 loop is CASSIGQVVNEKLFF. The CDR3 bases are TGTGCCAGCAGCATAGGACAGGTGGTTAATGAAAAACTGTTTTTT.

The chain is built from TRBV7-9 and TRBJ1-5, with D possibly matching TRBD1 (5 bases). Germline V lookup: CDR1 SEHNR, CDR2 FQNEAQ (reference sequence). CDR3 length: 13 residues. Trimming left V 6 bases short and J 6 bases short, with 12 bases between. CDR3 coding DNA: TGTGCCAGCAGTCCAGTGGGGACTCAGCCCCAGCATTTT. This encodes CASSPVGTQPQHF.